These 3 T cell receptor beta chains originate from one sample sequenced in a study of blood T cell repertoires in COVID-19. Produced via immunoSEQ multiplex PCR; TCRdb's table is partial and in-frame only. The sample includes 150,000 or so clones, roughly 87% of them seen just once. Sample: PBMCs or T cells enriched from blood (not recorded which). Receptor source: a human donor with acute COVID-19. The donor label of this sample is uncertain.

The chain has TRBV29-1 and TRBJ2-7; 7 bases are a match to TRBD1. This CDR3 has 12 amino acids. Germline CDR1 and CDR2: SQVTM and ANQGSEA. The V segment lost 6 bases and the J segment 2 bases; nucleotides outside the gene matches: 4. The CDR3 is CSVLRGTYEQYF. CDR3 nucleotide sequence: TGCAGCGTCCTCAGGGGGACCTACGAGCAGTACTTC.

The chain couples TRBV5-1 to TRBJ1-4; D gene ambiguous. Germline loops: CDR1 SGHRS, CDR2 YFSETQ. Trimming took off 2 bases at V and 8 bases at J, with 13 bases between the two ends. This CDR3 spans 14 amino acids. This chain's CDR3 is CASSLALREEKLFF. As DNA, the CDR3 is TGCGCCAGCAGCTTAGCCCTGAGGGAAGAAAAACTGTTTTTT. The variable domain in full, completed from reference TRBV5-1 and TRBJ1-4, reads KAGVTQTPRYLIKTRGQQVTLSCSPISGHRSVSWYQQTPGQGLQFLFEYFSETQRNKGNFPGRFSGRQFSNSRSEMNVSTLELGDSALYLCASSLALREEKLFFGSGTQLSVL.

The chain employs TRBV18 and TRBJ1-5; D might be TRBD1 (6 bases). The V and J ends lost 3 bases and 5 bases respectively, with 11 bases between them. Germline lookup yields CDR1 KGHSH and CDR2 LQKENI. The CDR3 runs to 14 residues. CDR3 sequence reads: CASSPNRVDQPQHF. CDR3 in DNA: TGTGCCAGCTCACCCAACAGGGTAGATCAGCCCCAGCATTTT.